The 32 T cell receptor beta chains reported below all come from one sample, sequenced in a study of identical twins. TCRdb reprocessed the 5' RACE reads with MiXCR, giving one entry per CDR3 protein. The table includes more than 1.5 million distinct CDR3 sequences, about 30% detected once. Input material: cord blood. These receptors originate from a newborn girl in good health.

The chain is built from TRBV5-1 and TRBJ2-1, with 10 bases aligning to TRBD1. V gave up 1 base and J gave up 7 bases; unmatched junction bases: 8. The CDR3 contains 16 residues. CDR1 is SGHRS and CDR2 is YFSETQ in the germline V gene. CDR3 sequence reads: CASSLWPGQGLNEQFF. CDR3 nucleotide sequence: TGCGCCAGCAGCTTGTGGCCGGGACAGGGGTTAAATGAGCAGTTCTTC.

The gene calls are TRBV6-5 and TRBJ1-2; a possible D gene is TRBD1 (5 bases). Trimming pared 0 bases from V and 5 bases from J, leaving 16 bases between. Germline lookup yields CDR1 MNHEY and CDR2 SVGAGI. The length of the CDR3 is 16 residues. The CDR3 DNA reads as TGTGCCAGCAGTTACTCGTACTCCGGGACGGTGTATGGCTACACCTTC. Residues: CASSYSYSGTVYGYTF.

Of note for this clonotype: This CDR3 is missing its conserved last phenylalanine or tryptophan, likely due to a read error. The chain recombines TRBV5-1 with TRBJ2-1, with D unresolved. This CDR3 has 12 amino acids. Germline V gene data show CDR1 as SGHRS and CDR2 as YFSETQ. Between the trimmed V and J ends, which lost 2 bases and 5 bases, there was a span of 5 bases. For the CDR3, the DNA is TGCGCCAGCAGCTTTTTAGACAATGAGCAGTTCCTC. Translated: CASSFLDNEQFL.

This clonotype was seen only a few times. The chain uses TRBV9 and TRBJ2-5, with D possibly matching TRBD1 (6 bases). This CDR3 is 13 amino acids long. V dropped 0 bases and J dropped 3 bases, with 6 bases sitting between them. Germline CDR1 reads SGDLS; CDR2 reads YYNGEE. Here the CDR3 reads CASSVGQEETQYF. The DNA of the CDR3 is TGTGCCAGCAGCGTAGGACAGGAAGAGACCCAGTACTTC. Variable domain in full (rest from reference TRBV9 and TRBJ2-5): DSGVTQTPKHLITATGQRVTLRCSPRSGDLSVYWYQQSLDQGLQFLIQYYNGEERAKGNILERFSAQQFPDLHSELNLSSLELGDSALYFCASSVGQEETQYFGPGTRLLVL.

The rearrangement uses TRBV20-1 and TRBJ2-7; tentatively, D is TRBD1 (5 bases). The V end was cut by 6 bases, the J end by 0 bases, with 12 bases between. This CDR3 spans 13 amino acids. Looked up from germline, CDR1 is DFQATT and CDR2 is SNEGSKA (reference sequence). The CDR3 loop is CSARGYFSYEQYF. The CDR3 DNA reads TGCAGTGCAAGGGGCTACTTCTCCTACGAGCAGTACTTC.

This clonotype was detected a few times. The J gene is TRBJ2-7, the V gene TRBV7-9; D possibly corresponds to TRBD1 (8 bases). V was pared by 5 bases and J by 7 bases, with 15 bases between. The length of the CDR3 is 13 residues. The germline gives CDR1 SEHNR, CDR2 FQNEAQ (reference sequence). The CDR3 DNA sequence: TGTGCCAGCAGCCCGGGGGGACAGGATGAGCAGTACTTC. This encodes CASSPGGQDEQYF. Full variable domain (remainder filled in from reference TRBV7-9 and TRBJ2-7): DTGVSQNPRHKITKRGQNVTFRCDPISEHNRLYWYRQTLGQGPEFLTYFQNEAQLEKSRLLSDRFSAERPKGSFSTLEIQRTEQGDSAMYLCASSPGGQDEQYFGPGTRLTVT.

V is TRBV12-5 and J is TRBJ2-3; D gene uncertain. V was shortened by 3 bases and J by 4 bases, with 2 bases between the two germline ends. The CDR3 sequence is 11 residues long. CDR1 is LGHNT, CDR2 FRNRAP, per germline. CDR3 DNA sequence: TGTGCTAGTGGTTTCGCAGATACGCAGTATTTT. Its translation: CASGFADTQYF.

This clonotype was counted only a few times. V usage is TRBV25-1 and J usage is TRBJ2-5; D is perhaps TRBD1 (6 bases). Trimming pared 4 bases from V and 2 bases from J, leaving 8 bases between. Germline V gives CDR1 MGHDK, CDR2 SYGVNS. The CDR3 length is 13 residues. CDR3 DNA: TGTGCCAGCAGTGGAGACAGGCAAGAGACCCAGTACTTC. It is translated as CASSGDRQETQYF.

The rearrangement joins TRBV6-5 to TRBJ1-1; possible D gene TRBD1, 5 bases. CDR3 length equals 15 residues. CDR1 is MNHEY and CDR2 is SVGAGI in the germline V gene. With 2 bases removed from V and 2 bases from J, the gap between germline ends came to 12 bases. CDR3 region: CASSYHRRTNTEAFF. CDR3 nucleotides: TGTGCCAGCAGTTACCACAGGAGGACAAACACTGAAGCTTTCTTT.

This clonotype has just a few counts. V and J are TRBV28 and TRBJ2-7; no reliable D call. Trimming removed 2 bases at V and 5 bases at J, with 19 bases between. In germline, CDR1 is MDHEN, CDR2 SYDVKM. The CDR3 contains 16 residues. The CDR3 loop reads CASSLNWARMINEQYF. In DNA form, the CDR3 reads TGTGCCAGCAGTTTAAACTGGGCTAGAATGATCAACGAGCAGTACTTC.

This chain links TRBV7-2 with TRBJ2-3; 11 positions agree with TRBD2. Germline V CDR1 and CDR2: SGHTA, FQGNSA. The CDR3 runs to 16 residues. The V segment lost 5 bases and the J segment 0 bases; nucleotides outside the gene matches: 4. CDR3: CASSQTSGRSTDTQYF. CDR3 sequence (DNA): TGTGCCAGCAGCCAAACTAGCGGGAGAAGCACAGATACGCAGTATTTT.

The rearrangement links TRBV28 to TRBJ2-7, with D unclear. The CDR3 consists of 14 residues. Per germline, CDR1 MDHEN and CDR2 SYDVKM. Between the trimmed V and J ends, which lost 4 bases and 1 base, there was a span of 11 bases. CDR3 sequence reads: CASSYGTRSYEQYF. CDR3 bases: TGTGCCAGCAGTTACGGCACCCGTTCCTACGAGCAGTACTTC.

This chain links TRBV12-3 or TRBV12-4 with TRBJ2-3, with TRBD2 as a possible D gene (6 bases). V was shortened by 6 bases and J by 4 bases, with 8 bases between the two germline ends. CDR3 length: 12 amino acids. The CDR3 DNA follows: TGTGCCAGCAGAGGGGAGGCAGATACGCAGTATTTT. Translated, it gives CASRGEADTQYF.

The chain joins TRBV11-2 to TRBJ1-2; D is ambiguous. CDR1 and CDR2 from the germline V gene are SGHAT and FQNNGV. The CDR3 length is 13 residues. With 0 bases removed from V and 6 bases from J, the gap between germline ends came to 8 bases. CDR3 DNA sequence: TGTGCCAGCAGCTTAGATCGGGAGGATGGCTACACCTTC. It yields the protein CASSLDREDGYTF.

This clonotype was detected only a few times. The chain joins TRBV29-1 to TRBJ2-4; 8 nucleotides align to TRBD2. The CDR3 consists of 18 residues. The trim removed 4 bases at V and 3 bases at J, leaving 17 bases unmatched. The germline V gene has CDR1 SQVTM and CDR2 ANQGSEA. The CDR3 protein is CSVATGWAGGEVKNIQYF. DNA of the CDR3: TGCAGCGTTGCTACAGGGTGGGCGGGAGGAGAGGTCAAAAACATTCAGTACTTC.

This clonotype has just a few counts. The rearrangement links TRBV13 to TRBJ2-4; D gene unclear. Germline CDR1 is PRHDT and CDR2 is FYEKMQ (reference sequence). V lost 0 bases and J lost 7, with 10 bases in between. CDR3 length: 14 residues. The CDR3 DNA sequence: TGTGCCAGCAGCTTAGGGGTGCCCAGGAACATTCAGTACTTC. Amino acids: CASSLGVPRNIQYF. Variable domain in full (rest from reference TRBV13 and TRBJ2-4): AAGVIQSPRHLIKEKRETATLKCYPIPRHDTVYWYQQGPGQDPQFLISFYEKMQSDKGSIPDRFSAQQFSDYHSELNMSSLELGDSALYFCASSLGVPRNIQYFGAGTRLSVL.

This clonotype was seen a few times. The chain carries TRBV20-1 and TRBJ1-2; no clear D. Trimming removed 1 base at V and 3 bases at J, with 9 bases between. CDR1 is DFQATT and CDR2 is SNEGSKA in the germline V gene (reference sequence). CDR3 length equals 13 residues. The CDR3 DNA follows: TGCAGTGCTAGAGTGTACGTTCACTATGGCTACACCTTC. This sequence encodes CSARVYVHYGYTF.

Ten or more counts support this clonotype. V is TRBV27 and J is TRBJ1-2, with D possibly TRBD1 on 6 matching bases. Germline V CDR1 and CDR2: MNHEY, SMNVEV (reference sequence). V was trimmed by 5 bases and J by 4 bases, leaving 14 bases between them. The CDR3 runs 14 residues. The DNA of the CDR3 is TGTGCCAGCAGTCCACAGGGTTTGGGCTATGGCTACACCTTC. Protein: CASSPQGLGYGYTF.

There are a few counts of this clonotype. The V gene is TRBV12-3 or TRBV12-4, the J gene TRBJ1-5, with unresolved D. The CDR3 consists of 14 residues. With 3 bases removed from V and 2 bases from J, the gap between germline ends came to 8 bases. As DNA, the CDR3 is TGTGCCAGCAGTTTGGGCAGCCGCAATCAGCCCCAGCATTTT. Its protein product is CASSLGSRNQPQHF.

The rearrangement links TRBV20-1 to TRBJ1-2; TRBD1 might be the D (5 bases). Germline V lookup: CDR1 DFQATT, CDR2 SNEGSKA (reference sequence). Trimming pared 1 base from V and 0 bases from J, leaving 9 bases between. This CDR3 region has 14 residues. This CDR3 reads CSARVEGANYGYTF. CDR3 DNA sequence: TGCAGTGCTAGAGTAGAAGGGGCTAACTATGGCTACACCTTC.

The V call is TRBV12-3 or TRBV12-4, the J call TRBJ1-2; D unresolved. The CDR3 covers 15 residues. V dropped 6 bases and J dropped 6 bases, with 20 bases sitting between them. The CDR3 coding sequence is TGTGCCAGCAGCTTGACAAACAACCCCCACGATGGCTACACCTTC. This codes for CASSLTNNPHDGYTF.

This clonotype has more than one count but fewer than ten. V is TRBV10-3 and J is TRBJ2-3; 9 positions agree with TRBD2. The CDR3 is made up of 15 amino acids. V was clipped by 10 bases and J by 5 bases; unmatched bases: 13. Germline lookup yields CDR1 ENHRY and CDR2 SYGVKD. The CDR3 loop reads CATRAREGRIDTQYF. CDR3 nucleotides: TGTGCCACCCGGGCGCGGGAGGGCCGGATAGATACGCAGTATTTT.

There are a few counts of this clonotype. The rearrangement links TRBV20-1 to TRBJ2-2; D call uncertain. Trimming removed 3 bases at V and 4 bases at J, with 9 bases between. This CDR3 spans 13 amino acids. Germline values: CDR1 DFQATT, CDR2 SNEGSKA (reference sequence). CDR3 coding DNA: TGCAGTGCTAGGTTAGGTGGCACCGGGGAGCTGTTTTTT. Translated: CSARLGGTGELFF.

The sample holds a few counts of this clonotype. V and J are TRBV3-1 and TRBJ2-2, with D hard to call. Looked up from germline, CDR1 is LGHDT and CDR2 is YNNKEL (reference sequence). The CDR3 has 13 residues. V was trimmed by 7 bases and J by 7 bases, leaving 13 bases between them. The CDR3 DNA sequence: TGTGCCAGCACGGAGTTGGCGGACGGGGAGCTGTTTTTT. It translates to CASTELADGELFF.

The J gene is TRBJ2-3, the V gene TRBV6-1; 8 nucleotides line up with TRBD1. Germline CDR1 and CDR2: MNHNS and SASEGT. The CDR3 loop spans 13 amino acids. Trimming took 7 bases from V and 6 from J; bases not matched to a gene: 6. CDR3 amino acids: CASTRQGWDTQYF. The CDR3 DNA reads TGTGCCAGCACCCGACAGGGGTGGGATACGCAGTATTTT.

This clonotype showed up just a few times. The CDR3 region is CSARAGLSYEQYF. The DNA of the CDR3 is TGCAGTGCTAGGGCAGGTCTCTCCTACGAGCAGTACTTC. The chain carries TRBV20-1 and TRBJ2-7; D is uncertain. CDR1 is DFQATT, CDR2 SNEGSKA, per germline (reference sequence). The CDR3 extends over 13 amino acids. Trimming removed 3 bases at V and 0 bases at J, with 9 bases between.

The rearrangement uses TRBV5-1 and TRBJ1-1, with TRBD1 matching over 9 bases. Germline CDR1 is SGHRS and CDR2 is YFSETQ. CDR3 length equals 14 residues. The V segment lost 1 base and the J segment 8 bases; nucleotides outside the gene matches: 6. CDR3 coding DNA: TGCGCCAGCAGCTTGTGGGGGGACAGGGCGGAAGCTTTCTTT. Amino acid sequence: CASSLWGDRAEAFF.

The rearrangement joins TRBV2 to TRBJ1-1; D possibly corresponds to TRBD1 (6 bases). V dropped 6 bases and J dropped 1 base, with 21 bases sitting between them. CDR1 and CDR2 (germline): SNHLY, FYNNEI. The CDR3 has 17 residues. CDR3 in DNA: TGTGCCAGCAGGGAACGCGAGACAGGAATAGGGAACACTGAAGCTTTCTTT. It translates to CASRERETGIGNTEAFF.

The rearrangement links TRBV6-6 to TRBJ1-5, with 8 bases fitting TRBD1. The CDR3 extends over 13 amino acids. V lost 8 bases, J lost 5 bases, and 5 bases stayed unmatched. Germline values: CDR1 MNHNY, CDR2 SVGAGI (reference sequence). CDR3 in amino acids: CASPDRVHQPQHF. CDR3 DNA sequence: TGTGCCAGCCCGGACAGGGTTCATCAGCCCCAGCATTTT.

A word on this clonotype: This clone may be a read error of a much larger clone one base away. The V and J genes are TRBV27 and TRBJ2-5, with D perhaps matching TRBD1 or TRBD2 (6 bases each). This CDR3 contains 13 residues. The V end was cut by 7 bases, the J end by 11 bases, with 20 bases between. Germline V CDR1 and CDR2: MNHEY, SMNVEV (reference sequence). DNA for the CDR3: TGTGCCAGCACCAGGGGACTTTTCTACGTGCAGTACTTC. It is translated as CASTRGLFYVQYF.

This clonotype was seen a handful of times. The chain employs TRBV7-8 and TRBJ2-1, with D unresolved. The end of the DNA is better explained by TRBJ2-7, so the J call may be wrong. This CDR3 has 16 residues. Germline V gene lookup returns CDR1 SGHVS and CDR2 FQNEAQ. The CDR3: CASSLEMGYIYNEQYF. CDR3 DNA: TGTGCCAGCAGCTTAGAGATGGGATATATATACAATGAGCAGTACTTC.

The V and J genes are TRBV21-1 and TRBJ2-5; whether TRBD1, the table's D call, matches the DNA was not checked. TRBV21-1 is a documented pseudogene. This CDR3 is built from 15 residues. The CDR3 loop is CASSKADRSYNEQYF. CDR3 DNA sequence: TGTGCCAGCAGCAAAGCGGACAGGTCCTACAATGAGCAGTACTTC.